Below, 26 T cell receptor beta chains from the same sample are listed, as sequenced in a study of regulatory T cells in long-lasting Graves disease. To make TCR beta libraries, researchers used iRepertoire HTBI primers and Arm-PCR of CDR3 regions. TCRdb reprocessed the multiplex PCR reads with MiXCR, giving one entry per CDR3 protein. The sample has a few hundred thousand distinct CDR3 sequences, roughly 21% seen once. Time point defined: persistent/refractory GD, antithyroid drugs over 5 years with positive TRAb. The authors made the TCR library using RNA they extracted from PBMCs. The sample was peripheral blood mononuclear cells (PBMCs), taken when the disease was refractory, from a patient treated with antithyroid drugs. These receptor sequences come from a female donor with Graves disease.

For this clonotype: Without the conserved terminal phenylalanine or tryptophan, this CDR3 likely stems from a read error. The chain links TRBV12-3 or TRBV12-4 to TRBJ1-2; no clear D gene. The CDR3 has 14 amino acids. Trimming shortened V by 3 bases and J by 1 base, and 9 bases separated the two germline ends. The CDR3 DNA follows: TGTGCCAGCAGTTTTAGTGGGGATAACTATGGCTACACCCTC. It is translated as CASSFSGDNYGYTL.

Concerning this clonotype: This sequence may be a read error, since a much larger clone differs from it by one base. The J gene is TRBJ1-2, the V gene TRBV6-5; tentatively, D is TRBD1 (6 bases). Trimming removed 2 bases at V and 8 bases at J, with 21 bases between. Looked up from germline, CDR1 is MNHEY and CDR2 is SVGAGI. CDR3 length: 16 residues. The CDR3 nucleotides read TGTGCCAGCAGTTACGGATCGCAGGGGTCGGGGGCCGGCTACACCTTC. This gives the protein CASSYGSQGSGAGYTF.

In the case of this clonotype: At one end, the junction sequence differs from germline, possibly due to a read error. V gene TRBV6-2 or TRBV6-3 combines with J gene TRBJ1-3; D not resolved. Germline V CDR1 and CDR2: MNHEY, SVGEGT. The CDR3 loop spans 15 amino acids. The CDR3 sequence is CASRNLQPSGNTTYF. Here the CDR3 DNA reads TGTGCCAGCAGGAACCTACAGCCCTCTGGAAACACCACATATTTT.

This clonotype was detected many times. The chain links TRBV28 to TRBJ1-2; TRBD1 is a possible D gene (6 bases). Germline V gives CDR1 MDHEN, CDR2 SYDVKM. V lost 4 bases to trimming and J lost 5 bases, with 17 bases between them. This CDR3 is built from 15 residues. In DNA, the CDR3 is TGTGCCAGCAGTTCGGGGGCAGGTCCCCTTTATGGCTACACCTTC. Translation: CASSSGAGPLYGYTF.

As regards this clonotype: This may be a read error: a much more frequent sequence differs by one nucleotide. The CDR3 coding sequence is TGTGCCGGTACTCCCTCGGGGGCGGCGGAGACCCAGTACTTC. Its protein product is CAGTPSGAAETQYF. The chain links TRBV19 to TRBJ2-5; D could derive from TRBD1 or TRBD2 (6 bases each). This CDR3 has 14 residues. V lost 11 bases, J lost 5 bases, and 21 bases lay in between. Germline loops: CDR1 LNHDA, CDR2 SQIVND (reference sequence).

The sample holds a few counts of this clonotype. V gene TRBV9 combines with J gene TRBJ1-2, with D uncertain. Germline V gives CDR1 SGDLS, CDR2 YYNGEE. The CDR3 extends over 12 amino acids. The germline V and J ends were trimmed by 5 bases and 3 bases, with 8 bases remaining between them. DNA for the CDR3: TGTGCCAGCAGTACCCAGGACTATGGCTACACCTTC. It is translated as CASSTQDYGYTF.

This rearrangement joins TRBV5-1 to TRBJ2-5; D is tentatively TRBD1 or TRBD2 (6 bases each). The CDR3 sequence is 15 residues long. The germline V and J ends were trimmed by 2 bases and 0 bases, with 11 bases remaining between them. Germline CDR1 is SGHRS and CDR2 is YFSETQ. The CDR3 is CASSFKGGNQETQYF. Written as DNA, the CDR3 is TGCGCCAGCAGCTTCAAGGGGGGCAACCAAGAGACCCAGTACTTC. Complete variable domain (other parts from reference TRBV5-1 and TRBJ2-5): KAGVTQTPRYLIKTRGQQVTLSCSPISGHRSVSWYQQTPGQGLQFLFEYFSETQRNKGNFPGRFSGRQFSNSRSEMNVSTLELGDSALYLCASSFKGGNQETQYFGPGTRLLVL.

This clonotype occurred a few times. V usage is TRBV7-2 and J usage is TRBJ1-1, with a possible D match to TRBD1 (5 bases). The CDR3 contains 15 residues. The V end lost 5 bases, the J end lost 9 bases, and 22 bases lay between the germline ends. The germline CDR1 and CDR2 sequences are SGHTA and FQGNSA. CDR3 sequence (DNA): TGTGCCAGCAGCCCCCGGGTCGGGGGTCTCGAGAAAGCTTTCTTT. Translating it yields CASSPRVGGLEKAFF.

V gene TRBV3-1 combines with J gene TRBJ1-5, with 7 bases identical to TRBD1. V lost 9 bases, J lost 3 bases, and 5 bases stayed unmatched. Per the germline V gene, CDR1 is LGHDT and CDR2 is YNNKEL (reference sequence). The CDR3 sequence is 13 residues long. CDR3 amino acids: CASGTVSNQPQHF. For the CDR3, the DNA is TGTGCCAGTGGGACAGTTTCCAATCAGCCCCAGCATTTT.

Only a few counts were recorded for this clonotype. The chain joins TRBV10-3 to TRBJ1-6, with 7 positions matching TRBD1. The CDR3 loop spans 15 amino acids. CDR1 ENHRY and CDR2 SYGVKD come from the germline V gene. V was pared by 2 bases and J by 10 bases, with 8 bases of the junction left unmatched. The CDR3 region is CAISELEGARSPLHF. CDR3 nucleotide sequence: TGTGCCATCAGTGAGCTTGAGGGGGCGAGGTCACCCCTCCACTTT.

This clonotype was seen at least ten times. This chain uses TRBV12-3 or TRBV12-4 with TRBJ2-7, with D unclear. This CDR3 has 14 amino acids. The germline V and J ends were trimmed by 4 bases and 3 bases, with 13 bases remaining between them. This chain's CDR3 is CASSSSTSFYEQYF. The DNA for the CDR3 is TGTGCCAGCAGTTCCTCGACAAGTTTCTACGAGCAGTACTTC.

The rearrangement joins TRBV10-3 to TRBJ2-3; 10 bases align to TRBD1. Germline values: CDR1 ENHRY, CDR2 SYGVKD. With V trimmed by 9 bases and J by 3 bases, 3 bases remained unmatched. This CDR3 spans 13 amino acids. Here the CDR3 DNA reads TGTGCCATGAGGACAGGGGGAACAGATACGCAGTATTTT. Translating it yields CAMRTGGTDTQYF.

This clonotype showed up many times. The gene calls are TRBV2 and TRBJ2-7; D may match TRBD1 or TRBD2 (5 bases each). The germline gives CDR1 SNHLY, CDR2 FYNNEI. Trimming shortened V by 3 bases and J by 4 bases, and 16 bases separated the two germline ends. The CDR3 consists of 15 residues. The CDR3 sequence: CASSDPSGASYEQYF. The DNA of the CDR3 is TGTGCCAGCAGTGATCCTTCCGGGGCCTCATACGAGCAGTACTTC.

The chain links TRBV30 to TRBJ1-2; D call uncertain. Germline V gene sequence: CDR1 GTSNPN, CDR2 SVGIG (reference sequence). Trimming cost V 2 bases and J 5 bases, with 9 bases left between them. The CDR3 is 12 residues long. For the CDR3, the DNA is TGTGCCTGGAGTCCTCTCCTTTATGGCTACACCTTC. Its protein is CAWSPLLYGYTF.

This clonotype was found many times. V and J are TRBV12-3 or TRBV12-4 and TRBJ1-2; tentative D call: TRBD1 (5 bases). CDR3 size: 12 residues. With 3 bases removed from V and 6 bases from J, the gap between germline ends came to 8 bases. The CDR3: CASSFGTHGYTF. The CDR3 DNA reads TGTGCCAGCAGTTTTGGGACGCATGGCTACACCTTC.

At least ten counts were recorded for this clonotype. V usage is TRBV28 and J usage is TRBJ2-5, with D maybe TRBD1 (5 bases). The CDR3 spans 13 residues. Germline assignment: CDR1 MDHEN and CDR2 SYDVKM. V lost 0 bases, J lost 4 bases, and 6 bases lay in between. CDR3 in DNA: TGTGCCAGCAGTTTATGGCAGGGAGAGACCCAGTACTTC. Its translation is CASSLWQGETQYF.

This clonotype has a count of ten or more. The chain links TRBV6-1 to TRBJ2-7, with D possibly being TRBD2 (5 bases). Germline lookup yields CDR1 MNHNS and CDR2 SASEGT. This CDR3 is 12 amino acids long. The CDR3 here is CATSEVSYEQYF. The CDR3 region has the DNA TGTGCTACCTCGGAGGTCTCCTACGAGCAGTACTTC.

Ten or more counts support this clonotype. The J gene is TRBJ2-7, the V gene TRBV11-2, with TRBD1 as a possible D gene (5 bases). Germline CDR1 and CDR2: SGHAT and FQNNGV. V lost 5 bases, J lost 0 bases, and 14 bases lay in between. CDR3 length: 15 residues. The CDR3: CASSPLRVFSYEQYF. The CDR3 DNA reads as TGTGCCAGCAGCCCACTCAGGGTTTTCTCCTACGAGCAGTACTTC. Complete variable domain (other parts from reference TRBV11-2 and TRBJ2-7): EAGVAQSPRYKIIEKRQSVAFWCNPISGHATLYWYQQILGQGPKLLIQFQNNGVVDDSQLPKDRFSAERLKGVDSTLKIQPAKLEDSAVYLCASSPLRVFSYEQYFGPGTRLTVT.

CDR3 sequence: CSVAGLLTYEQYF. The CDR3 DNA sequence: TGCAGCGTTGCGGGACTGCTCACCTACGAGCAGTACTTC. The chain carries TRBV29-1 and TRBJ2-7; perhaps TRBD2 as D (6 bases). The CDR3 totals 13 residues. V dropped 4 bases and J dropped 2 bases, with 12 bases sitting between them. The V gene's germline CDR1 is SQVTM and CDR2 ANQGSEA.

This clonotype has ten or more counts. The chain recombines TRBV2 with TRBJ1-2; D is undetermined. The germline V gene encodes CDR1 SNHLY and CDR2 FYNNEI. Trimming shortened V by 7 bases and J by 10 bases, and 16 bases separated the two germline ends. CDR3 length: 12 residues. The CDR3 sequence is CASKEQARSYTF. In DNA form, the CDR3 reads TGTGCCAGCAAGGAGCAGGCAAGATCCTACACCTTC. Drawing the rest from reference TRBV2 and TRBJ1-2, the complete variable domain is EPEVTQTPSHQVTQMGQEVILRCVPISNHLYFYWYRQILGQKVEFLVSFYNNEISEKSEIFDDQFSVERPDGSNFTLKIRSTKLEDSAMYFCASKEQARSYTFGSGTRLTVV.

This clonotype was counted at least ten times. The gene calls are TRBV11-2 and TRBJ2-5, with 10 bases fitting TRBD2. The ends lost 4 bases at V and 5 bases at J; junction bases unmatched: 7. The CDR3 consists of 15 residues. Looked up from germline, CDR1 is SGHAT and CDR2 is FQNNGV. The DNA for the CDR3 is TGTGCCAGCAGCTCACTAGCGGGGAGGTGGGAGACCCAGTACTTC. Protein sequence: CASSSLAGRWETQYF. The full variable domain, in which reference TRBV11-2 and TRBJ2-5 provide the parts outside the CDR3, is EAGVAQSPRYKIIEKRQSVAFWCNPISGHATLYWYQQILGQGPKLLIQFQNNGVVDDSQLPKDRFSAERLKGVDSTLKIQPAKLEDSAVYLCASSSLAGRWETQYFGPGTRLLVL.

This chain connects TRBV3-1 to TRBJ1-1; no reliable D call. The V gene lost 0 bases and the J gene lost 0 bases, with 8 bases spanning the gap. Germline CDR1 is LGHDT and CDR2 is YNNKEL (reference sequence). The CDR3 length is 15 residues. The CDR3 is CASSQESLLNTEAFF. CDR3 in DNA: TGTGCCAGCAGCCAAGAATCGCTATTGAACACTGAAGCTTTCTTT. The full variable domain, with the rest looked up from reference TRBV3-1 and TRBJ1-1, is DTAVSQTPKYLVTQMGNDKSIKCEQNLGHDTMYWYKQDSKKFLKIMFSYNNKELIINETVPNRFSPKSPDKAHLNLHINSLELGDSAVYFCASSQESLLNTEAFFGQGTRLTVV.

V usage is TRBV18 and J usage is TRBJ2-5; no definite D call. The CDR3 has 14 amino acids. From germline, CDR1 is KGHSH and CDR2 LQKENI. The V end was cut by 0 bases, the J end by 4 bases, with 9 bases between. The CDR3 reads CASSPPLRRETQYF. The CDR3 DNA follows: TGTGCCAGCTCACCACCGTTGCGAAGAGAGACCCAGTACTTC.

This clonotype showed up many times. This chain links TRBV28 with TRBJ1-6; D unresolved. This CDR3 has 17 residues. The V end was cut by 6 bases, the J end by 0 bases, with 15 bases between. Germline V gene lookup returns CDR1 MDHEN and CDR2 SYDVKM. CDR3 sequence (DNA): TGTGCCAGCAGCCAAATCTACTTAAGCTCCTATAATTCACCCCTCCACTTT. Amino acid sequence: CASSQIYLSSYNSPLHF.

This clonotype came up many times. The J gene is TRBJ1-4, the V gene TRBV7-9; D unresolved. The CDR3 runs to 15 residues. Trimming shortened V by 3 bases and J by 1 base, and 9 bases separated the two germline ends. Germline V gene lookup returns CDR1 SEHNR and CDR2 FQNEAQ (reference sequence). CDR3 in DNA: TGTGCCAGCAGCTTGCGACGGCTAACTAATGAAAAACTGTTTTTT. Translating gives CASSLRRLTNEKLFF.

The chain combines TRBV28 with TRBJ2-3, with 9 bases matching TRBD1. Germline lookup yields CDR1 MDHEN and CDR2 SYDVKM. CDR3 length: 14 residues. With 6 bases clipped from V and 6 bases from J, the junction kept 7 bases outside the gene matches. The CDR3 region has the DNA TGTGCCAGCAGCGGACAGGGGAAAGGGGATACGCAGTATTTT. This encodes CASSGQGKGDTQYF.